What follows are 28 T cell receptor beta chains derived from one specimen sequenced in a study of a mutant IDH1 vaccine in newly diagnosed glioma. Clones were sequenced by immunoSEQ multiplex PCR, and TCRdb holds only the in-frame ones, with some missing. The sample holds about 92,000 clones, approximately 83% seen once. The time point here: baseline, week 1 (first vaccination visit). As for treatment: pre-vaccination baseline after standard-of-care therapy. Sequenced here: PBMCs, sampled from a glioma patient treated with radiotherapy, temozolomide or both. The receptors here all came from a woman aged 45-60 years with glioma.

V gene TRBV9 combines with J gene TRBJ2-5; 9 positions agree with TRBD2. Germline CDR1 and CDR2: SGDLS and YYNGEE. With 0 bases clipped from V and 5 bases from J, the junction kept 8 bases outside the gene matches. The CDR3 spans 16 residues. The CDR3 coding sequence is TGTGCCAGCAGCGTAGATGGCGGGGGGGCCCAGGAGACCCAGTACTTC. It is translated as CASSVDGGGAQETQYF.

The table lists this clone with a few counts. This chain connects TRBV4-1 to TRBJ1-1; D may be TRBD1 (6 bases). The CDR3 totals 14 residues. The V gene's germline CDR1 is MGHRA and CDR2 YSYEKL. Between the trimmed V and J ends, which lost 4 bases and 4 bases, there was a span of 13 bases. The CDR3, as DNA: TGCGCCAGCAGCCTGAAACCAGGGGTCACTGAAGCTTTCTTT. This sequence encodes CASSLKPGVTEAFF.

This chain connects TRBV19 to TRBJ1-4; D uncertain. Germline assignment: CDR1 LNHDA and CDR2 SQIVND (reference sequence). This CDR3 contains 11 residues. V shed 3 bases and J shed 8 bases, with 4 bases lying between them. This chain's CDR3 is CASSIGEKLFF. DNA for the CDR3: TGTGCCAGTAGTATCGGGGAAAAACTGTTTTTT.

The rearrangement uses TRBV10-1 and TRBJ1-3; D unclear. Between the trimmed V and J ends, which lost 6 bases and 2 bases, there was a span of 11 bases. The CDR3 contains 14 residues. The V gene's germline CDR1 is WNHNN and CDR2 SYGVQD (reference sequence). The CDR3 DNA follows: TGCGCCAGCAGCGCAGGTGATACTGGAAACACCATATATTTT. Translating gives CASSAGDTGNTIYF.

V and J are TRBV28 and TRBJ1-1, with D perhaps TRBD1 (6 bases). Trimming removed 11 bases at V and 8 bases at J, with 18 bases between. The CDR3 is 12 residues long. CDR1 is MDHEN and CDR2 is SYDVKM in the germline V gene. CDR3 sequence: CASQAGDTEAFF. CDR3 in DNA: TGTGCCTCCCAGGCAGGGGATACCGAAGCTTTCTTT.

This clone was found once. This rearrangement joins TRBV7-9 to TRBJ2-3; D is uncertain. This CDR3 comprises 12 residues. Germline V gene sequence: CDR1 SEHNR, CDR2 FQNEAQ (reference sequence). V shed 2 bases and J shed 4 bases, with 4 bases lying between them. Here the CDR3 reads CASSLTADTQYF. The CDR3 nucleotides read TGTGCCAGCAGCTTAACGGCAGATACGCAGTATTTT.

The chain recombines TRBV10-1 with TRBJ2-2, with D perhaps being TRBD1 or TRBD2 (5 bases each). Germline lookup yields CDR1 WNHNN and CDR2 SYGVQD (reference sequence). The CDR3 consists of 15 residues. With 0 bases removed from V and 6 bases from J, the gap between germline ends came to 11 bases. The CDR3 reads CASSESKRGPGELFF. The CDR3 DNA follows: TGCGCCAGCAGTGAGTCGAAGAGGGGTCCCGGGGAGCTGTTTTTT.

V and J are TRBV5-5 and TRBJ2-2; tentatively, D is TRBD1 (6 bases). V was cut by 0 bases and J by 5 bases, with 11 bases left in between. The CDR3 is 15 amino acids. Germline V lookup: CDR1 SGHKS, CDR2 YYEKEE (reference sequence). CDR3 bases: TGTGCCAGCAGCTTGGGTGGCAGGGGAACCGGGGAGCTGTTTTTT. Protein: CASSLGGRGTGELFF. The full variable domain, with the rest looked up from reference TRBV5-5 and TRBJ2-2, is DAGVTQSPTHLIKTRGQQVTLRCSPISGHKSVSWYQQVLGQGPQFIFQYYEKEERGRGNFPDRFSARQFPNYSSELNVNALLLGDSALYLCASSLGGRGTGELFFGEGSRLTVL.

This clone was detected only once. V usage is TRBV4-2 and J usage is TRBJ2-2; D gene uncertain. Trimming removed 0 bases at V and 6 bases at J, with 11 bases between. The CDR3 extends over 15 amino acids. Germline V gene lookup returns CDR1 LGHNA and CDR2 YNFKEQ. The CDR3 sequence is CASSQEASLAGELFF. The CDR3 nucleotides are TGTGCCAGCAGCCAAGAGGCCAGCCTCGCCGGGGAGCTGTTTTTT.

V usage is TRBV5-5 and J usage is TRBJ2-5; tentatively, D is TRBD2 (6 bases). Germline values: CDR1 SGHKS, CDR2 YYEKEE (reference sequence). Trimming left V 0 bases short and J 5 bases short, with 11 bases between. The CDR3 contains 14 residues. The CDR3 sequence: CASSLGGIGETQYF. In DNA form, the CDR3 reads TGTGCCAGCAGCTTGGGCGGGATTGGGGAGACCCAGTACTTC.

The J gene is TRBJ2-7, the V gene TRBV5-1; 10 bases fit TRBD1. Germline CDR1 reads SGHRS; CDR2 reads YFSETQ. The CDR3 runs to 15 residues. Losses at the gene ends were 4 bases for V and 0 bases for J; bases not matched to a gene: 4. The CDR3 spells CASSRTGGDSYEQYF. The CDR3 nucleotides are TGCGCCAGCAGCAGGACAGGGGGGGACTCCTACGAGCAGTACTTC.

This clone was counted a single time. V usage is TRBV11-1 and J usage is TRBJ2-7, with a weak D call TRBD1 (6 bases). Germline CDR1 SGHAT, CDR2 FQDESV (reference sequence). The CDR3 has 13 residues. V was clipped by 5 bases and J by 6 bases, with 14 bases between them. The CDR3 region has the DNA TGTGCCAGCAGCCCCTTGACAGGTTCCGAGCAGTACTTC. Translation: CASSPLTGSEQYF.

The chain uses TRBV27 and TRBJ2-3, with no clear D. The CDR3 length is 13 residues. The germline V gene has CDR1 MNHEY and CDR2 SMNVEV (reference sequence). V gave up 7 bases and J gave up 6 bases, with 14 bases separating them. The DNA of the CDR3 is TGTGCCAGCAAAAGAGGTTATGACGATACGCAGTATTTT. This translates into CASKRGYDDTQYF.

This chain uses TRBV29-1 with TRBJ1-1; D perhaps matches TRBD1 (5 bases). The CDR3 is 13 amino acids. CDR1 is SQVTM, CDR2 ANQGSEA, per germline. Trimming pared 5 bases from V and 1 base from J, leaving 11 bases between. The CDR3 DNA reads TGCAGCGTTCACCCAGGGACGAACACTGAAGCTTTCTTT. Its translation: CSVHPGTNTEAFF.

The V call is TRBV4-1, the J call TRBJ1-6; D is uncertain. The germline V gene has CDR1 MGHRA and CDR2 YSYEKL. The ends were cut back, 0 bases at V and 4 bases at J, with 13 bases in the middle. This CDR3 has 17 amino acids. In DNA, the CDR3 is TGCGCCAGCAGCCAAGATTGGAACAGCCAGTATAATTCACCCCTCCACTTT. Translation gives CASSQDWNSQYNSPLHF.

The CDR3 DNA follows: TGTGCCAGCAGCTCCACTCGACAGGTTGCCACTGAAGCTTTCTTT. Amino acids: CASSSTRQVATEAFF. The chain links TRBV7-9 to TRBJ1-1; a possible D gene is TRBD1 (6 bases). Germline values: CDR1 SEHNR, CDR2 FQNEAQ (reference sequence). CDR3 length: 15 residues. V was trimmed by 4 bases and J by 4 bases, leaving 16 bases between them. Drawing the rest from reference TRBV7-9 and TRBJ1-1, the complete variable domain is DTGVSQNPRHKITKRGQNVTFRCDPISEHNRLYWYRQTLGQGPEFLTYFQNEAQLEKSRLLSDRFSAERPKGSFSTLEIQRTEQGDSAMYLCASSSTRQVATEAFFGQGTRLTVV.

This sequence joins TRBV29-1 and TRBJ1-1; D might be TRBD1 (6 bases). Per germline, CDR1 SQVTM and CDR2 ANQGSEA. CDR3 size: 13 residues. The ends were cut back, 7 bases at V and 2 bases at J, with 14 bases in the middle. DNA of the CDR3: TGCAGCGGACGTCAGGGGCTTAACACTGAAGCTTTCTTT. Translation gives CSGRQGLNTEAFF.

The J gene is TRBJ2-2, the V gene TRBV4-3; D remains unclear. V was clipped by 1 base and J by 1 base, with 4 bases between them. The CDR3 extends over 14 amino acids. Germline V gene lookup returns CDR1 LGHNA and CDR2 YSLEER. The CDR3 protein is CASSQAGNTGELFF. Written as DNA, the CDR3 is TGCGCCAGCAGCCAAGCTGGGAACACCGGGGAGCTGTTTTTT.

The V call is TRBV15, the J call TRBJ1-1, with 12 bases identical to TRBD1. The CDR3 consists of 17 residues. V was clipped by 0 bases and J by 4 bases; unmatched bases: 6. Germline V gives CDR1 LNHNV, CDR2 YYDKDF (reference sequence). The CDR3, as DNA: TGTGCCACCAGCAGAGAGGGACAGGGGGCAAGGCGCACTGAAGCTTTCTTT. Translation gives CATSREGQGARRTEAFF. The entire variable domain, with the rest obtained from reference TRBV15 and TRBJ1-1, is as follows: DAMVIQNPRYQVTQFGKPVTLSCSQTLNHNVMYWYQQKSSQAPKLLFHYYDKDFNNEADTPDNFQSRRPNTSFCFLDIRSPGLGDTAMYLCATSREGQGARRTEAFFGQGTRLTVV.

This chain joins TRBV7-2 and TRBJ2-7; D unclear. The ends were cut back, 5 bases at V and 0 bases at J, with 8 bases in the middle. The CDR3 is made up of 13 amino acids. In germline, CDR1 is SGHTA, CDR2 FQGNSA. The CDR3 nucleotides read TGTGCCAGCAGCCGAGACGGCTCCTACGAGCAGTACTTC. Protein product: CASSRDGSYEQYF.

This chain connects TRBV6-5 to TRBJ1-6; D perhaps matches TRBD1 (6 bases). Germline lookup yields CDR1 MNHEY and CDR2 SVGAGI. V shed 6 bases and J shed 9 bases, with 12 bases lying between them. This CDR3 has 13 amino acids. CDR3 protein: CASRKTGTSPLHF. Written as DNA, the CDR3 is TGTGCCAGCAGAAAGACAGGAACTTCACCCCTCCACTTT.

The V gene is TRBV28, the J gene TRBJ1-2; 8 nucleotides line up with TRBD1. CDR3 length equals 14 residues. Trimming cost V 6 bases and J 4 bases; bases outside gene matches: 7. Germline CDR1 reads MDHEN; CDR2 reads SYDVKM. The CDR3 DNA reads TGTGCCAGCAGCGATACAGGGGGATCCTATGGCTACACCTTC. Protein: CASSDTGGSYGYTF.

The gene calls are TRBV6-1 and TRBJ1-1; possibly TRBD1 for D (5 bases). Trimming pared 6 bases from V and 11 bases from J, leaving 16 bases between. Per germline, CDR1 MNHNS and CDR2 SASEGT. The CDR3 extends over 12 amino acids. The CDR3 reads CASRGAVQSAFF. The CDR3 coding sequence is TGTGCCAGCAGAGGGGCAGTTCAGTCGGCTTTCTTT.

The J gene is TRBJ1-5, the V gene TRBV4-2; a possible D gene is TRBD1 (6 bases). V gave up 4 bases and J gave up 4 bases, with 14 bases separating them. Germline V gene lookup returns CDR1 LGHNA and CDR2 YNFKEQ. There are 15 residues in the CDR3. CDR3 residues: CASSRHSGDNQPQHF. The CDR3 coding sequence is TGTGCCAGCAGCCGGCACTCAGGGGATAATCAGCCCCAGCATTTT.

This sequence joins TRBV28 and TRBJ1-1, with 7 bases that match TRBD1. CDR1 is MDHEN and CDR2 is SYDVKM in the germline V gene. The CDR3 contains 14 residues. The V segment lost 6 bases and the J segment 5 bases; nucleotides outside the gene matches: 9. The CDR3 nucleotides read TGTGCCAGCAGATACAGGGGAGGAAGGACTGAAGCTTTCTTT. Translated: CASRYRGGRTEAFF.

This sequence joins TRBV9 and TRBJ2-7; D is possibly TRBD2 (6 bases). This CDR3 is 15 amino acids long. Germline CDR1 is SGDLS and CDR2 is YYNGEE. Trimming stripped 4 bases from V and 2 bases from J, with 16 bases between. The CDR3 coding sequence is TGTGCCAGCAGCCTCGAATCCGGGGGTGCCTACGAGCAGTACTTC. This codes for CASSLESGGAYEQYF.

The chain joins TRBV9 to TRBJ1-5, with 7 positions matching TRBD1. This CDR3 spans 15 amino acids. Trimming removed 0 bases from V and 6 bases from J; junction bases left unmatched: 6. Germline V CDR1 and CDR2: SGDLS, YYNGEE. CDR3 protein: CASSVGTGSGQPQHF. The DNA for the CDR3 is TGTGCCAGCAGCGTAGGGACAGGATCGGGTCAGCCCCAGCATTTT.

This sequence joins TRBV27 and TRBJ1-6; D is unclear. Germline V gene lookup returns CDR1 MNHEY and CDR2 SMNVEV (reference sequence). The ends were cut back, 0 bases at V and 7 bases at J, with 7 bases in the middle. CDR3 length: 14 amino acids. This CDR3 reads CASSLSGENSPLHF. The CDR3 nucleotides read TGTGCCAGCAGTTTATCTGGGGAAAATTCACCCCTCCACTTT.